The 8 T cell receptor beta chains below all came from one sample that was sequenced in a study of T cell responses to AZD1222 COVID-19 vaccine. Repertoires were generated with immunoSEQ multiplex PCR, while TCRdb's copy carries only in-frame clones and drops some. The table has 90,000 to 120,000 clones, 85% to 90% seen once; the top ten hold under 4%. Sequenced here: peripheral blood, sampled on day 0 of AZD1222 vaccination. The source of these receptors is an adult in good health.

This clone appeared once. The V call is TRBV29-1, the J call TRBJ1-4; no firm D call. CDR1 and CDR2 (germline): SQVTM, ANQGSEA. Deletions cut 4 bases from V and 0 bases from J, with 6 bases between. The CDR3 runs to 13 residues. CDR3 nucleotides: TGCAGCGTTGGAAGAGCAACTAATGAAAAACTGTTTTTT. Protein sequence: CSVGRATNEKLFF.

The V gene is TRBV5-4, the J gene TRBJ2-2; D is uncertain. The V gene lost 0 bases and the J gene lost 7 bases, with 4 bases spanning the gap. The CDR3 consists of 12 residues. Germline CDR1 reads SGHNT; CDR2 reads YYREEE (reference sequence). The chain's CDR3 is CASSLVGGELFF. CDR3 sequence (DNA): TGTGCCAGCAGCTTGGTGGGCGGGGAGCTGTTTTTT.

The chain uses TRBV9 and TRBJ1-3, with D tentatively TRBD1 (6 bases). Trimming cost V 3 bases and J 0 bases, with 13 bases left between them. This CDR3 is 16 amino acids long. Germline V CDR1 and CDR2: SGDLS, YYNGEE. This CDR3 is CASSATSGHSGNTIYF. The CDR3 coding sequence is TGTGCCAGCAGCGCGACCTCGGGACACTCTGGAAACACCATATATTTT.

The chain uses TRBV11-2 and TRBJ2-7, with D perhaps matching TRBD1 or TRBD2 (5 bases each). The V and J ends lost 4 bases and 5 bases respectively, with 18 bases between them. CDR3 size: 15 residues. Germline V gives CDR1 SGHAT, CDR2 FQNNGV. The CDR3 nucleotides read TGTGCCAGCAGCTATGGCGGGTGGGGGTCGGACGAGCAGTACTTC. Its protein product is CASSYGGWGSDEQYF.

The chain combines TRBV30 with TRBJ2-2; D unresolved. Trimming shortened V by 0 bases and J by 4 bases, and 9 bases separated the two germline ends. Per the germline V gene, CDR1 is GTSNPN and CDR2 is SVGIG (reference sequence). The CDR3 spans 14 residues. The CDR3 DNA reads as TGTGCCTGGAGTGTTCCACTGGCCACCGGGGAGCTGTTTTTT. As protein: CAWSVPLATGELFF.

The J gene is TRBJ2-1, the V gene TRBV4-3, with D hard to call. V lost 4 bases, J lost 0 bases, and 10 bases lay in between. Germline CDR1 LGHNA, CDR2 YSLEER. This CDR3 has 15 amino acids. CDR3 in DNA: TGCGCCAGCAGCCGTACACTAAGCTCCTACAATGAGCAGTTCTTC. Translated: CASSRTLSSYNEQFF.

The chain joins TRBV10-1 to TRBJ2-2; D is perhaps TRBD1 (6 bases). The V gene lost 7 bases and the J gene lost 5 bases, with 14 bases spanning the gap. CDR1 WNHNN and CDR2 SYGVQD come from the germline V gene (reference sequence). This CDR3 is 14 amino acids long. The CDR3 region has the DNA TGCGCCAGCACCACAGGGTTGGGAACCGGGGAGCTGTTTTTT. Protein sequence: CASTTGLGTGELFF.

The chain links TRBV3-1 (or the pseudogene TRBV3-2) to TRBJ1-2; the D is unclear. V was cut by 1 base and J by 1 base, with 19 bases left in between. The V gene's germline CDR1 is LGHDT and CDR2 YNNKEL (reference sequence). The CDR3 covers 18 residues. CDR3 in DNA: TGTGCCAGCAGCCAAGTTAGCCAGGTAGGGAGGTTTAACTATGGCTACACCTTC. This sequence encodes CASSQVSQVGRFNYGYTF.